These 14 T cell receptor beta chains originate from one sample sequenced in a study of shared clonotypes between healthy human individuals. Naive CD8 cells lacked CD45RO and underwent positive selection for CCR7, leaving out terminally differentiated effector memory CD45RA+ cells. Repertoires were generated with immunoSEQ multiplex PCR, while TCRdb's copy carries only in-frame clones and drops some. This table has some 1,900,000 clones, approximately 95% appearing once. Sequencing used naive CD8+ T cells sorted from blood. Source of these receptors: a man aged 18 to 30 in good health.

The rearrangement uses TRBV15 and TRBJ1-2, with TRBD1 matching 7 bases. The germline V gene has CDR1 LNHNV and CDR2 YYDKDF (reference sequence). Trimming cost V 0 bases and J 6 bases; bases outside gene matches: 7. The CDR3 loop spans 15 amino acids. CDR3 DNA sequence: TGTGCCACCAGCAGAGATATGGGGAGGGGGCATGGCTACACCTTC. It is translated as CATSRDMGRGHGYTF.

DNA for the CDR3: TGTGCCAGCAGCTTACCCCCAGGGAGGGTGAACACTGAAGCTTTCTTT. Translated, it gives CASSLPPGRVNTEAFF. J is TRBJ1-1 and V is TRBV7-9; tentatively, D is TRBD1 (5 bases). Germline V gene data show CDR1 as SEHNR and CDR2 as FQNEAQ (reference sequence). V gave up 2 bases and J gave up 0 bases, with 13 bases separating them. This CDR3 is 16 amino acids long. The full variable domain, with the rest looked up from reference TRBV7-9 and TRBJ1-1, is DTGVSQNPRHKITKRGQNVTFRCDPISEHNRLYWYRQTLGQGPEFLTYFQNEAQLEKSRLLSDRFSAERPKGSFSTLEIQRTEQGDSAMYLCASSLPPGRVNTEAFFGQGTRLTVV.

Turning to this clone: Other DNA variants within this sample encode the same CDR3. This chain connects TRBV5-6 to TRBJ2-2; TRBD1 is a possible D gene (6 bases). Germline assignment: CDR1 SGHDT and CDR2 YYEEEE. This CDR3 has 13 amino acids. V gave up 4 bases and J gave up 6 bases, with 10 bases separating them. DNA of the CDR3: TGTGCCAGCAGCCCACAGGGAGCCGGGGAGCTGTTTTTT. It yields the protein CASSPQGAGELFF.

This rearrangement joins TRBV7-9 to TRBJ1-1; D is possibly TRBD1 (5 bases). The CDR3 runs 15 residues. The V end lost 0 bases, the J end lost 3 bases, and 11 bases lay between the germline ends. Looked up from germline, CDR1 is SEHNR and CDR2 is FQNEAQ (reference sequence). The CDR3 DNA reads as TGTGCCAGCAGCTTAGCGGCAGGGTGGGACACTGAAGCTTTCTTT. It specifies CASSLAAGWDTEAFF.

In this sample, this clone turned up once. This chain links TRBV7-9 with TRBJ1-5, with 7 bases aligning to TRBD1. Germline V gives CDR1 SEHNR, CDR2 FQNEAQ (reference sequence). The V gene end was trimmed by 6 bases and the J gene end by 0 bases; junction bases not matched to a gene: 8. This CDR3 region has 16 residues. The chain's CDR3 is CASRGDRLYSNQPQHF. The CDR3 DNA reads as TGTGCCAGCAGGGGGGACAGATTATATAGCAATCAGCCCCAGCATTTT.

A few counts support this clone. CDR3 sequence reads: CASSSRDLASGELFF. For the CDR3, the DNA is TGCGCCAGCAGCTCCCGGGACTTAGCCTCCGGGGAGCTGTTTTTT. This chain joins TRBV4-1 and TRBJ2-2; D is possibly TRBD2 (6 bases). V was trimmed by 5 bases and J by 6 bases, leaving 16 bases between them. The CDR3 totals 15 residues. Germline CDR1 MGHRA, CDR2 YSYEKL.

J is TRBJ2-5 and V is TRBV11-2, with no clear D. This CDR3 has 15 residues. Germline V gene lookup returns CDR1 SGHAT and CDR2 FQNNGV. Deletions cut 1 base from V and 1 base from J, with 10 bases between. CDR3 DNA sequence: TGTGCCAGCAGCTTAGGAGAGACCATCCAAGAGACCCAGTACTTC. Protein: CASSLGETIQETQYF.

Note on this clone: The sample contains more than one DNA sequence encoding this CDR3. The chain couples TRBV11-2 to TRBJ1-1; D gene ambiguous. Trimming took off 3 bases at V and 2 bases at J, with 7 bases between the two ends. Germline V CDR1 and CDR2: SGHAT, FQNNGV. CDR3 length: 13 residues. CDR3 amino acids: CASSLGANTEAFF. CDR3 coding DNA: TGTGCCAGCAGCTTGGGAGCTAACACTGAAGCTTTCTTT.

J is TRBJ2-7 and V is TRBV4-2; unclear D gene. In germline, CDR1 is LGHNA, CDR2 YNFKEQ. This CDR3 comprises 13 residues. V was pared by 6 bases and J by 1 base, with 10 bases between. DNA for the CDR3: TGTGCCAGCAGACTCGAAGGTTCCTACGAGCAGTACTTC. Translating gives CASRLEGSYEQYF.

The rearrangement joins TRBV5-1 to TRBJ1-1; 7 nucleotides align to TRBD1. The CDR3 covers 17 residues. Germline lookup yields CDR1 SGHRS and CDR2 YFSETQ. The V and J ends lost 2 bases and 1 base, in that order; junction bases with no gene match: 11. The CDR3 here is CASSFAPDRVGNTEAFF. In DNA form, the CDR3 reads TGCGCCAGCAGCTTCGCCCCCGACAGGGTCGGGAACACTGAAGCTTTCTTT.

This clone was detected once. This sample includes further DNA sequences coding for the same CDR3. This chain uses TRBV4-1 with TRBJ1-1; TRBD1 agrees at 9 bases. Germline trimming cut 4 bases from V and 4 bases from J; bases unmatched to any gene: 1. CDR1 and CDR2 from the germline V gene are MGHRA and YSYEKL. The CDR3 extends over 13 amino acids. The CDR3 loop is CASSPGQGTEAFF. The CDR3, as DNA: TGCGCCAGCAGCCCGGGACAGGGCACTGAAGCTTTCTTT.

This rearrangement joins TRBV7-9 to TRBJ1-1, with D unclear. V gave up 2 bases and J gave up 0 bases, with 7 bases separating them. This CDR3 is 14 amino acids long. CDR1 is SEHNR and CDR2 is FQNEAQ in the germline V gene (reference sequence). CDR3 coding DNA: TGTGCCAGCAGCTTACAAGGGTTGAACACTGAAGCTTTCTTT. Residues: CASSLQGLNTEAFF.

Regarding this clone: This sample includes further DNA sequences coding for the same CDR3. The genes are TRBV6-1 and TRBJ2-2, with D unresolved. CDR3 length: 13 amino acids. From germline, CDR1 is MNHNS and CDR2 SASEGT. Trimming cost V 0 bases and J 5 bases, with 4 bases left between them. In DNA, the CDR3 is TGTGCCAGCAGTGAAGCCCGTACCGGGGAGCTGTTTTTT. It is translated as CASSEARTGELFF.

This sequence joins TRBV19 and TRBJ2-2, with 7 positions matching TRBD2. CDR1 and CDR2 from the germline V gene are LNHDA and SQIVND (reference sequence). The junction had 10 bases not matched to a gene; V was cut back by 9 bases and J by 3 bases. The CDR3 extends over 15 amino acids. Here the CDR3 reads CASLRLAAYTGELFF. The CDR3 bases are TGTGCCAGCCTTCGGCTAGCGGCCTACACCGGGGAGCTGTTTTTT. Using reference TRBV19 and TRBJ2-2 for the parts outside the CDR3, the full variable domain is DGGITQSPKYLFRKEGQNVTLSCEQNLNHDAMYWYRQDPGQGLRLIYYSQIVNDFQKGDIAEGYSVSREKKESFPLTVTSAQKNPTAFYLCASLRLAAYTGELFFGEGSRLTVL.